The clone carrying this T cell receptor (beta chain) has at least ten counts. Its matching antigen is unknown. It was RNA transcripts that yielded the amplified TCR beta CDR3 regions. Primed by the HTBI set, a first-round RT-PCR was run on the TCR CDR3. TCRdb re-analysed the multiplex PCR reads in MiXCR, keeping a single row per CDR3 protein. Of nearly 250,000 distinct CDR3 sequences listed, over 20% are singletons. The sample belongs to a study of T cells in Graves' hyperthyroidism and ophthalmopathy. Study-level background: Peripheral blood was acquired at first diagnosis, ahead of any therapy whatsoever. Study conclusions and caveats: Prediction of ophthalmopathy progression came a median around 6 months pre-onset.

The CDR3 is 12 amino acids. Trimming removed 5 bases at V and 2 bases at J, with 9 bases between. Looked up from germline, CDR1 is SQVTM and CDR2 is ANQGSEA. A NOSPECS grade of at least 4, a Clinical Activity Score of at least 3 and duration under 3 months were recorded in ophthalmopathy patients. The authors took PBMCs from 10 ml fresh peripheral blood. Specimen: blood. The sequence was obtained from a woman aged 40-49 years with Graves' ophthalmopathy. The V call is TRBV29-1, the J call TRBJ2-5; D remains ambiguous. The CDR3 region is CSVTLGQETQYF. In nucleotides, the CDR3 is TGCAGCGTTACTCTAGGGCAAGAGACCCAGTACTTC.